A single sample is the source of the 24 T cell receptor beta chains below, sequenced in a study of shared clonotypes between healthy human individuals (dated by TCRdb to about 2020). The receptor library was made with the immunoSEQ multiplex PCR assay. The table comes from immuneACCESS by way of TCRdb, which keeps in-frame sequences with V and J called. Part of the clones is missing from these tables; in studies checked, under half for an unresolved V gene and the rest for unknown reasons. This sample has a few million clones in its table, and just under 95% of those were observed once. Approximately 0.39% of the sample belongs to the ten largest clones. Material for sequencing was naive CD4+ T cells from PBMCs. The cell subset or site label, as the study defines it: CD45RA+ positively selected. The receptors derive from a man younger than 30 in good health. Some clones in this sample may be carry-over from other donors' samples.

Details on this clone: Distinct nucleotide sequences in the sample also encode this CDR3. This chain joins TRBV7-9 and TRBJ1-3, with D possibly matching TRBD1 (5 bases). CDR1 is SEHNR, CDR2 FQNEAQ, per germline (reference sequence). Trimming pared 5 bases from V and 2 bases from J, leaving 10 bases between. CDR3 length equals 14 residues. CDR3 sequence (DNA): TGTGCCAGCAGCCTGGGGGGTGCTGGAAACACCATATATTTT. It codes for CASSLGGAGNTIYF. Full variable domain (rest looked up from reference TRBV7-9 and TRBJ1-3): DTGVSQNPRHKITKRGQNVTFRCDPISEHNRLYWYRQTLGQGPEFLTYFQNEAQLEKSRLLSDRFSAERPKGSFSTLEIQRTEQGDSAMYLCASSLGGAGNTIYFGEGSWLTVV.

This clone showed up just once. This chain joins TRBV19 and TRBJ2-7; D is perhaps TRBD2 (5 bases). CDR1 is LNHDA, CDR2 SQIVND, per germline (reference sequence). Trimming cost V 5 bases and J 4 bases, with 12 bases left between them. The length of the CDR3 is 13 residues. CDR3 DNA: TGTGCCAGTAGTGTAGCGCAGTCTTACGAGCAGTACTTC. Residues: CASSVAQSYEQYF.

J is TRBJ1-5 and V is TRBV28; D call uncertain. The V and J ends lost 2 bases and 10 bases respectively, with 18 bases between them. CDR3 size: 15 residues. Germline assignment: CDR1 MDHEN and CDR2 SYDVKM. The CDR3 loop reads CASSLPLTPAGPQHF. The CDR3, as DNA: TGTGCCAGCAGTTTACCCCTGACCCCGGCAGGTCCCCAGCATTTT.

This clone was seen more than once but under ten times. V and J are TRBV6-5 and TRBJ2-1; either TRBD1 or TRBD2 may supply D (5 bases each). This CDR3 comprises 13 residues. V lost 5 bases and J lost 9, with 14 bases in between. Germline V gene data show CDR1 as MNHEY and CDR2 as SVGAGI. The chain's CDR3 is CASSRDGRGEQFF. The DNA of the CDR3 is TGTGCCAGCAGTCGGGACGGCCGGGGTGAGCAGTTCTTC.

This sequence joins TRBV19 and TRBJ2-1; D unclear. This CDR3 comprises 12 residues. CDR1 and CDR2 from the germline V gene are LNHDA and SQIVND (reference sequence). The V and J ends lost 4 bases and 8 bases respectively, with 9 bases between them. The CDR3 reads CASSTSGYEQFF. The CDR3 bases are TGTGCCAGTAGTACCTCGGGCTATGAGCAGTTCTTC.

In regard to this clone: A junction end diverges from the germline sequence, so it may reflect a read error. This chain connects TRBV27 to TRBJ2-7; D perhaps matches TRBD2 (5 bases). The CDR3 sequence is 13 residues long. Germline V gene lookup returns CDR1 MNHEY and CDR2 SMNVEV (reference sequence). CDR3 DNA sequence: TGTGCCAGCAGTTTATCGGCTCTTTCGCGGGCTCGGTTC. Translation gives CASSLSALSRARF.

This clone was observed at least ten times. Additional DNA sequences in this sample encode the identical CDR3. J is TRBJ1-5 and V is TRBV6-1; D is perhaps TRBD1 (5 bases). This CDR3 region has 13 residues. CDR1 is MNHNS, CDR2 SASEGT, per germline. V lost 3 bases to trimming and J lost 7 bases, with 10 bases between them. The CDR3 protein is CASSEGGGQPQHF. CDR3 coding DNA: TGTGCCAGCAGTGAGGGGGGGGGACAGCCCCAGCATTTT.

The CDR3, as DNA: TGTGCCAGTAGGCTTGCCGGGACAAACTCCTACGAGCAGTACTTC. Translated, it gives CASRLAGTNSYEQYF. The chain couples TRBV19 to TRBJ2-7; possible D gene TRBD1, 6 bases. V dropped 6 bases and J dropped 0 bases, with 15 bases sitting between them. The CDR3 has 15 amino acids. CDR1 LNHDA and CDR2 SQIVND come from the germline V gene (reference sequence).

The V call is TRBV5-1, the J call TRBJ2-7; 9 nucleotides agree with TRBD1. J gave up 0 bases and V 4 bases, and 8 bases lay outside the gene matches. The length of the CDR3 is 16 residues. Germline V gene sequence: CDR1 SGHRS, CDR2 YFSETQ. CDR3 sequence reads: CASSLDRGSVSYEQYF. For the CDR3, the DNA is TGCGCCAGCAGCCTGGACAGGGGAAGTGTCTCCTACGAGCAGTACTTC.

This clone was found once. V gene TRBV9 combines with J gene TRBJ2-1; perhaps TRBD1 as D (6 bases). V was shortened by 4 bases and J by 0 bases, with 11 bases between the two germline ends. CDR1 and CDR2 (germline): SGDLS, YYNGEE. CDR3 length: 15 amino acids. CDR3 nucleotide sequence: TGTGCCAGCAGCCTGAGGACAGACTCCTACAATGAGCAGTTCTTC. It codes for CASSLRTDSYNEQFF.

This chain links TRBV11-3 with TRBJ2-5; possible D gene TRBD2, 5 bases. The J call may be in error: the DNA end matches TRBJ2-7 better. The germline CDR1 and CDR2 sequences are SGHNT and YENEEA. The CDR3 runs to 14 residues. Here the CDR3 reads CASSTSGLHYEQYF. The CDR3 bases are TGTGCCAGCAGTACAAGCGGCCTACACTACGAGCAGTACTTC.

V gene TRBV27 combines with J gene TRBJ2-7, with 7 bases matching TRBD2. Germline V lookup: CDR1 MNHEY, CDR2 SMNVEV (reference sequence). This CDR3 region has 14 residues. V was clipped by 4 bases and J by 7 bases; unmatched bases: 10. CDR3 coding DNA: TGTGCCAGCAGTTCCCGGACTAGGCCCTGGGAGCAGTACTTC. Translating gives CASSSRTRPWEQYF.

V is TRBV5-1 and J is TRBJ1-4; 10 bases line up with TRBD1. The trim removed 2 bases at V and 7 bases at J, leaving 11 bases unmatched. Germline assignment: CDR1 SGHRS and CDR2 YFSETQ. The CDR3 contains 17 residues. This chain's CDR3 is CASSFGQGGNYREKLFF. CDR3 DNA: TGCGCCAGCAGCTTCGGACAGGGGGGGAACTATCGTGAAAAACTGTTTTTT.

This clone occurred once. This sequence joins TRBV6-1 and TRBJ2-3, with a tentative D call TRBD1 (6 bases). Germline-derived CDR1 and CDR2 are MNHNS and SASEGT. Trimming left V 6 bases short and J 5 bases short, with 12 bases between. This CDR3 comprises 13 residues. CDR3 in amino acids: CASSPPGVDTQYF. The CDR3 DNA is TGTGCCAGCAGCCCACCAGGGGTAGATACGCAGTATTTT.

The chain's CDR3 is CASSERAGDWVETQYF. The DNA of the CDR3 is TGTGCCAGCAGTGAACGCGCAGGGGATTGGGTAGAGACCCAGTACTTC. The chain employs TRBV25-1 and TRBJ2-5; TRBD1 is a possible D gene (6 bases). Germline loops: CDR1 MGHDK, CDR2 SYGVNS. The CDR3 is 16 residues long. V was pared by 2 bases and J by 4 bases, with 17 bases between.

The chain combines TRBV7-2 with TRBJ1-5; 7 nucleotides align to TRBD1. Germline CDR1 and CDR2: SGHTA and FQGNSA. The CDR3 length is 15 residues. V lost 4 bases, J lost 4 bases, and 7 bases stayed unmatched. The DNA for the CDR3 is TGTGCCAGCAGCTATATTACAGGGGCAAATCAGCCCCAGCATTTT. Protein sequence: CASSYITGANQPQHF.

The rearrangement links TRBV4-3 to TRBJ1-1; 8 bases agree with TRBD1. CDR3 length equals 19 residues. CDR1 is LGHNA and CDR2 is YSLEER in the germline V gene. Trimming removed 0 bases from V and 6 bases from J; junction bases left unmatched: 18. The CDR3 reads CASSQDTLGQGSGGSEAFF. The CDR3 DNA sequence: TGCGCCAGCAGCCAAGATACTTTAGGACAGGGATCCGGTGGTTCTGAAGCTTTCTTT.

This clone was observed once. The chain couples TRBV7-2 to TRBJ1-2; 8 bases map to TRBD1. V was clipped by 0 bases and J by 5 bases; unmatched bases: 5. CDR3 length: 15 amino acids. Germline V CDR1 and CDR2: SGHTA, FQGNSA. The CDR3: CASSLAGRGQYGYTF. CDR3 DNA: TGTGCCAGCAGCTTAGCGGGCAGGGGGCAATATGGCTACACCTTC.

The chain has TRBV6-5 and TRBJ1-2; 9 nucleotides align to TRBD1. Trimming removed 2 bases from V and 8 bases from J; junction bases left unmatched: 9. The germline gives CDR1 MNHEY, CDR2 SVGAGI. This CDR3 is built from 15 residues. Here the CDR3 reads CASSYGGGTGLGYTF. CDR3 DNA sequence: TGTGCCAGCAGTTACGGAGGTGGGACAGGGCTCGGCTACACCTTC.

This chain connects TRBV11-3 to TRBJ2-5, with 12 bases aligning to TRBD1. J was trimmed by 5 bases and V by 4 bases; bases with no gene match: 5. The germline V gene has CDR1 SGHNT and CDR2 YENEEA. This CDR3 has 15 amino acids. The CDR3 loop is CASSSGTGGRETQYF. The CDR3, as DNA: TGTGCCAGCAGCTCGGGGACAGGGGGCCGGGAGACCCAGTACTTC.

V is TRBV9 and J is TRBJ1-2; no definite D call. V lost 4 bases and J 0 bases, leaving 13 bases between the germline ends. In germline, CDR1 is SGDLS, CDR2 YYNGEE. The CDR3 consists of 15 residues. This CDR3 is CASSFNPGANYGYTF. The DNA for the CDR3 is TGTGCCAGCAGCTTTAACCCGGGAGCTAACTATGGCTACACCTTC.

The genes are TRBV9 and TRBJ2-3, with D hard to call. The V end was cut by 5 bases, the J end by 1 base, with 14 bases between. Germline-derived CDR1 and CDR2 are SGDLS and YYNGEE. This CDR3 has 15 residues. This chain's CDR3 is CASSRTTSRTDTQYF. DNA for the CDR3: TGTGCCAGCAGTCGGACCACATCTCGCACAGATACGCAGTATTTT.

This chain joins TRBV4-2 and TRBJ2-3, with a tentative D call TRBD2 (6 bases). V lost 3 bases and J 2 bases, leaving 15 bases between the germline ends. This CDR3 comprises 16 residues. Germline CDR1 reads LGHNA; CDR2 reads YNFKEQ. CDR3 nucleotide sequence: TGTGCCAGCAGCCAGGCGTGGGGAGGAAACACAGATACGCAGTATTTT. This encodes CASSQAWGGNTDTQYF.

The chain joins TRBV5-1 to TRBJ1-3; weak D call: TRBD1 (6 bases). The CDR3 is 14 amino acids. With 2 bases removed from V and 3 bases from J, the gap between germline ends came to 9 bases. The V gene's germline CDR1 is SGHRS and CDR2 YFSETQ. CDR3 DNA sequence: TGCGCCAGCAGCTTAGGGACACATGGAAACACCATATATTTT. Its translation is CASSLGTHGNTIYF.